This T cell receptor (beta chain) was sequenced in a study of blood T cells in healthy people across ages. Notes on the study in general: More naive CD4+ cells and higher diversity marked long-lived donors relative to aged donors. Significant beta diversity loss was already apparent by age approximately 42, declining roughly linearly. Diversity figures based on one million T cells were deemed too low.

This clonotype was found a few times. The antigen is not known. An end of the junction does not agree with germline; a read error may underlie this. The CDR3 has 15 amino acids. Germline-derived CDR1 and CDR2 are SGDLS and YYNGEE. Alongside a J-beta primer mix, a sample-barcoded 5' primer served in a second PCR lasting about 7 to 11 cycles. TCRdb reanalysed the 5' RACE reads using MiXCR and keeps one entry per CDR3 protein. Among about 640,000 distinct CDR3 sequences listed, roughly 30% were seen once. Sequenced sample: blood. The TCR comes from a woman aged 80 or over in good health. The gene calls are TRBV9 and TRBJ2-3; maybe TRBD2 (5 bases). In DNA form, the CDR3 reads TGTGCCAGCAGCGGAGCCAAATCTAGCACAGATATGCAGTATTTT. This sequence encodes CASSGAKSSTDMQYF.